Listed below are T cell receptor beta chains from one sample, sequenced in a study of T cell responses to AZD1222 COVID-19 vaccine. Using immunoSEQ multiplex PCR, the repertoire was profiled, and TCRdb retains in-frame clones only, with some absent. Of 120,000 or so clones listed, 85% to 95% are singletons. The sequences come from peripheral blood, collected 28 days after the second AZD1222 dose. The receptors stem from an adult who received the AZD1222 COVID-19 vaccine. Both conserved end residues are part of each CDR3. Each record gives: CDR3 length, clone size, J gene, V gene, D gene, CDR3 protein, CDR3 DNA. D genes are given only for firm matches. Some rows mark clone size as missing; the rest say once, few, many or name a class of expanded clone.

cdr3_length: 15; clone_size: -; j_call: TRBJ2-5; v_call: TRBV5-4; d_call: TRBD1; cdr3_aa: CASSLDKGARETQYF; cdr3_nt: TGTGCCAGCAGCTTGGATAAGGGGGCCCGGGAGACCCAGTACTTC
cdr3_length: 18; clone_size: -; j_call: TRBJ2-1; v_call: TRBV7-2; d_call: TRBD2; cdr3_aa: CASSLEGLPAGFYNEQFF; cdr3_nt: TGTGCCAGCAGCTTAGAGGGCCTCCCAGCGGGATTTTACAATGAGCAGTTCTTC
cdr3_length: 15; clone_size: -; j_call: TRBJ2-2; v_call: TRBV5-4; d_call: -; cdr3_aa: CASSLVGVYGGELFF; cdr3_nt: TGTGCCAGCAGCTTGGTTGGTGTTTATGGCGGGGAGCTGTTTTTT
cdr3_length: 13; clone_size: few; j_call: TRBJ1-2; v_call: TRBV18; d_call: TRBD1; cdr3_aa: CASSRTGVGGYTF; cdr3_nt: TGTGCCAGCTCACGCACAGGGGTAGGGGGCTACACCTTC
cdr3_length: 13; clone_size: -; j_call: TRBJ2-1; v_call: TRBV9; d_call: -; cdr3_aa: CASSPEGRGEQFF; cdr3_nt: TGTGCCAGCAGCCCCGAGGGCCGGGGTGAGCAGTTCTTC
cdr3_length: 13; clone_size: -; j_call: TRBJ1-1; v_call: TRBV25-1; d_call: -; cdr3_aa: CASSLQRNTEAFF; cdr3_nt: TGTGCCAGCAGCCTTCAGAGGAACACTGAAGCTTTCTTT
cdr3_length: 15; clone_size: -; j_call: TRBJ1-2; v_call: TRBV24-1; d_call: TRBD1; cdr3_aa: CASSPGTGGLNGYTF; cdr3_nt: TGTGCCAGCAGTCCCGGGACAGGGGGCCTAAATGGCTACACCTTC
cdr3_length: 15; clone_size: -; j_call: TRBJ1-2; v_call: TRBV11-2; d_call: -; cdr3_aa: CASSMTGHSYYGYTF; cdr3_nt: TGTGCCAGCAGCATGACGGGACATAGCTATTATGGCTACACCTTC
cdr3_length: 14; clone_size: -; j_call: TRBJ1-1; v_call: TRBV11-2; d_call: -; cdr3_aa: CASSLGRANTEAFF; cdr3_nt: TGTGCCAGCAGCTTAGGGCGAGCGAACACTGAAGCTTTCTTT
cdr3_length: 15; clone_size: -; j_call: TRBJ1-5; v_call: TRBV27; d_call: TRBD1; cdr3_aa: CASSLAPGGLQPQHF; cdr3_nt: TGTGCCAGCAGTTTGGCCCCAGGGGGCTTGCAGCCCCAGCATTTT
cdr3_length: 12; clone_size: -; j_call: TRBJ2-2; v_call: TRBV4-1; d_call: -; cdr3_aa: CASSQVNGELFF; cdr3_nt: TGCGCCAGCAGCCAAGTTAACGGGGAGCTGTTTTTT
cdr3_length: 16; clone_size: -; j_call: TRBJ1-6; v_call: TRBV12-5; d_call: -; cdr3_aa: CASGSQGNSYNSPLHF; cdr3_nt: TGTGCTAGTGGGTCCCAGGGGAACTCCTATAATTCACCCCTCCACTTT
cdr3_length: 11; clone_size: -; j_call: TRBJ1-1; v_call: TRBV7-9; d_call: -; cdr3_aa: CASSSNTEAFF; cdr3_nt: TGTGCCAGCAGTTCAAACACTGAAGCTTTCTTT
cdr3_length: 13; clone_size: -; j_call: TRBJ1-1; v_call: TRBV6-1; d_call: -; cdr3_aa: CASSEQGFTEAFF; cdr3_nt: TGTGCCAGCAGTGAACAGGGATTCACTGAAGCTTTCTTT
cdr3_length: 14; clone_size: -; j_call: TRBJ2-4; v_call: TRBV10-3; d_call: -; cdr3_aa: CAISEVGPSDIQYF; cdr3_nt: TGTGCCATCAGTGAGGTCGGTCCGTCGGACATTCAGTACTTC
cdr3_length: 13; clone_size: -; j_call: TRBJ2-7; v_call: TRBV2; d_call: -; cdr3_aa: CASMDGTPYEQYF; cdr3_nt: TGTGCCAGCATGGATGGGACCCCCTACGAGCAGTACTTC
cdr3_length: 14; clone_size: -; j_call: TRBJ2-5; v_call: TRBV5-6; d_call: -; cdr3_aa: CASSLEAGLETQYF; cdr3_nt: TGTGCCAGCAGCTTGGAGGCCGGGCTCGAGACCCAGTACTTC
cdr3_length: 11; clone_size: -; j_call: TRBJ1-1; v_call: TRBV7-9; d_call: -; cdr3_aa: CASSLGVGAFF; cdr3_nt: TGTGCCAGCAGCTTAGGAGTTGGGGCTTTCTTT
cdr3_length: 13; clone_size: once; j_call: TRBJ1-1; v_call: TRBV6-5; d_call: -; cdr3_aa: CASSSDRTAEAFF; cdr3_nt: TGTGCCAGCAGCTCCGACAGGACCGCTGAAGCTTTCTTT
cdr3_length: 13; clone_size: few; j_call: TRBJ2-7; v_call: TRBV6-2/TRBV6-3; d_call: -; cdr3_aa: CASSSSGVTGIGF; cdr3_nt: TGTGCCAGCAGTTCCTCGGGGGTGACAGGGATTGGTTTC
cdr3_length: 12; clone_size: -; j_call: TRBJ1-2; v_call: TRBV19; d_call: -; cdr3_aa: CASSGGADGYTF; cdr3_nt: TGTGCCAGTAGTGGGGGAGCTGACGGCTACACCTTC
cdr3_length: 14; clone_size: few; j_call: TRBJ2-7; v_call: TRBV6-2/TRBV6-3; d_call: TRBD1; cdr3_aa: CASSYPDRGIEQYF; cdr3_nt: TGTGCCAGCAGTTACCCGGACAGGGGTATCGAGCAGTACTTC